This T cell receptor (beta chain) is from a study of T cell clonotyping in hematopoietic cell transplantation. Overall study results and limits: After transplant, recipient diversity fell while pathologically expanded clonotypes grew through day 180. Few recipient clonotypes overlapped donors; over 97% were de novo at given depth.

Trimming removed 0 bases at V and 0 bases at J, with 9 bases between. The germline V gene has CDR1 LGHNA and CDR2 YSLEER. The CDR3 is made up of 16 amino acids. A word on this clone: The antigen remains unidentified.

Time point specified: recipient sample about 28 days before transplant, after cytoreduction. Clones were read by immunoSEQ multiplex PCR, and TCRdb kept only the in-frame ones, dropping some. The table records around 19,000 clones, 86% of them present only once. V and J are TRBV4-3 and TRBJ2-1; the D gene is possibly TRBD2 (5 bases). This TCR came from a man aged 45 to 65 with acute myeloid leukemia. Some clones in this sample may be carry-over from other donors' samples. Source: peripheral blood mononuclear cells, taken before stem cell transplant. The CDR3 nucleotides are TGCGCCAGCAGCCAAGATCGGGGAGTCTCCTACAATGAGCAGTTCTTC. Protein product: CASSQDRGVSYNEQFF.